Listed here are 11 T cell receptor beta chains from one sample, sequenced in a study of T-cell memory formation after mild COVID-19. TCRdb ran MiXCR on the 5' RACE reads and lists one entry per CDR3 protein. There are around 45,000 distinct CDR3 sequences in the sample; 8% to 10% occur only once, and 12% lies in the top ten. Sequenced: PBMCs or a T cell subset sorted from them (not recorded which). The receptors here all came from an adult woman who had mild COVID-19 (a few samples of this study predate the infection). Cell type and time point are not known.

The rearrangement joins TRBV6-1 to TRBJ2-5, with D unclear. V gave up 7 bases and J gave up 4 bases, with 7 bases separating them. In germline, CDR1 is MNHNS, CDR2 SASEGT. This CDR3 has 11 residues. CDR3 sequence (DNA): TGTGCCAGCACGTATTCAGAGACCCAGTACTTC. This codes for CASTYSETQYF.

The sample holds many counts of this clonotype. J is TRBJ2-1 and V is TRBV6-2 or TRBV6-3; D remains unclear. The V end lost 2 bases, the J end lost 3 bases, and 8 bases lay between the germline ends. Germline-derived CDR1 and CDR2 are MNHEY and SVGEGT. This CDR3 is built from 14 residues. The CDR3 protein is CASSYSSSYNEQFF. DNA of the CDR3: TGTGCCAGCAGTTACAGCAGTAGCTACAATGAGCAGTTCTTC.

This clonotype appeared a few times. V usage is TRBV24-1 and J usage is TRBJ2-2; 8 positions agree with TRBD2. Germline V gives CDR1 KGHDR, CDR2 SFDVKD. The CDR3 has 15 residues. V lost 5 bases, J lost 0 bases, and 1 base stayed unmatched. CDR3 sequence: CATSGSGANTGELFF. The DNA for the CDR3 is TGTGCCACCAGTGGTAGCGGGGCGAACACCGGGGAGCTGTTTTTT.

In its sample, this clonotype was seen many times. The rearrangement joins TRBV4-2 to TRBJ2-7; 7 positions match TRBD1. Trimming at V came to 5 bases and at J to 6 bases, leaving 1 base not matched to a gene. CDR1 is LGHNA, CDR2 YNFKEQ, per germline. The CDR3 loop spans 11 amino acids. The CDR3 sequence is CASSSGGEQYF. For the CDR3, the DNA is TGTGCCAGCAGCTCAGGGGGCGAGCAGTACTTC.

This clonotype was observed at least ten times. The CDR3 DNA follows: TGCAGTGCTAGAGACTTTGGGGGGTTGGCTGAAGCTTTCTTT. It translates to CSARDFGGLAEAFF. The rearrangement uses TRBV20-1 and TRBJ1-1; tentative D call: TRBD1 (5 bases). With 0 bases removed from V and 6 bases from J, the gap between germline ends came to 14 bases. CDR1 DFQATT and CDR2 SNEGSKA come from the germline V gene (reference sequence). The CDR3 has 14 residues.

This clonotype was detected ten times or more. V usage is TRBV5-1 and J usage is TRBJ2-5; no firm D call. CDR3 size: 13 residues. Germline V gene sequence: CDR1 SGHRS, CDR2 YFSETQ. The V gene lost 0 bases and the J gene lost 9 bases, with 12 bases spanning the gap. CDR3 protein: CASSLDSTRAQYF. The CDR3, as DNA: TGCGCCAGCAGCTTGGACAGTACGAGAGCCCAGTACTTC.

This rearrangement joins TRBV4-1 to TRBJ2-5; 7 bases are shared with TRBD2. J gave up 5 bases and V 6 bases, and 12 bases lay outside the gene matches. CDR1 and CDR2 (germline): MGHRA, YSYEKL. CDR3 length equals 15 residues. CDR3: CASREKGLAAETQYF. The CDR3 region has the DNA TGCGCCAGCAGAGAGAAGGGGCTAGCGGCGGAGACCCAGTACTTC.

The sample holds a few counts of this clonotype. The CDR3 sequence: CAWAVQDNQPQHF. In DNA form, the CDR3 reads TGTGCCTGGGCCGTACAGGATAATCAGCCCCAGCATTTT. The rearrangement links TRBV30 to TRBJ1-5; the D gene is possibly TRBD1 (5 bases). Germline assignment: CDR1 GTSNPN and CDR2 SVGIG (reference sequence). CDR3 length: 13 residues. Trimming stripped 5 bases from V and 4 bases from J, with 12 bases between.

V usage is TRBV10-3 and J usage is TRBJ1-1; no reliable D call. The CDR3 sequence is 14 residues long. Germline values: CDR1 ENHRY, CDR2 SYGVKD. Trimming removed 1 base from V and 3 bases from J, with 9 bases in between. CDR3 protein: CAISELEGYTEAFF. CDR3 DNA: TGTGCCATCAGTGAGTTGGAGGGCTACACTGAAGCTTTCTTT.

This clonotype was detected ten times or more. The rearrangement links TRBV28 to TRBJ2-7, with 11 nucleotides matching TRBD2. This CDR3 has 15 amino acids. Trimming cost V 5 bases and J 1 base; bases outside gene matches: 4. The germline CDR1 and CDR2 sequences are MDHEN and SYDVKM. CDR3 nucleotides: TGTGCCAGCAGTCCGGGGACTAGCGGATCCTACGAGCAGTACTTC. The encoded protein is CASSPGTSGSYEQYF.

There are many counts of this clonotype. V and J are TRBV11-3 and TRBJ2-3; possibly TRBD1 or TRBD2 for D (5 bases each). The germline CDR1 and CDR2 sequences are SGHNT and YENEEA. V shed 4 bases and J shed 6 bases, with 14 bases lying between them. This CDR3 comprises 14 residues. DNA of the CDR3: TGTGCCAGCAGCTCCCCTAGCAGGGCCGATACGCAGTATTTT. Translating it yields CASSSPSRADTQYF.